The 32 T cell receptor beta chains below all came from one sample that was sequenced in a study of T cells in localized non-small cell lung cancer (TCRdb year 2020). Libraries were constructed by the immunoSEQ multiplex PCR assay. TCRdb obtained this table from immuneACCESS and retained in-frame rearrangements with V and J assigned. These tables miss some clones; where compared with another copy, unresolved V genes account for less than half of the shortfall, and the remainder is unexplained. This sample comprises roughly 53,000 clones, approximately 83% of them detected only once. The ten largest clonotypes hold about a sixth of the sample. This specimen consisted of peripheral blood mononuclear cells, obtained before any cancer treatment. All receptors come from a man aged 40-75 years with stage III lung adenocarcinoma.

The chain joins TRBV5-4 to TRBJ2-5; D call uncertain. Trimming left V 4 bases short and J 1 base short, with 11 bases between. The CDR3 covers 14 residues. The germline V gene has CDR1 SGHNT and CDR2 YYREEE (reference sequence). Here the CDR3 reads CASSSQDTQETQYF. The CDR3 coding sequence is TGTGCCAGCAGCAGCCAGGATACCCAAGAGACCCAGTACTTC.

This clone was seen more than once but under ten times. The chain joins TRBV5-4 to TRBJ1-4, with 8 bases identical to TRBD1. This CDR3 has 18 amino acids. The germline gives CDR1 SGHNT, CDR2 YYREEE (reference sequence). J was trimmed by 0 bases and V by 3 bases; bases with no gene match: 10. In nucleotides, the CDR3 is TGTGCCAGCAGCTCCGGGGGGACAGGACGCTCAACTAATGAAAAACTGTTTTTT. Translated, it gives CASSSGGTGRSTNEKLFF.

The chain has TRBV19 and TRBJ2-4, with D perhaps matching TRBD1 (5 bases). The CDR3 is 12 amino acids. Trimming shortened V by 6 bases and J by 7 bases, and 10 bases separated the two germline ends. The germline gives CDR1 LNHDA, CDR2 SQIVND (reference sequence). The CDR3 loop reads CASSPTANIQYF. DNA for the CDR3: TGTGCCAGTAGCCCGACAGCTAACATTCAGTACTTC. Looking up the rest from reference TRBV19 and TRBJ2-4 gives the full variable domain: DGGITQSPKYLFRKEGQNVTLSCEQNLNHDAMYWYRQDPGQGLRLIYYSQIVNDFQKGDIAEGYSVSREKKESFPLTVTSAQKNPTAFYLCASSPTANIQYFGAGTRLSVL.

V gene TRBV6-5 combines with J gene TRBJ1-5; a weak D match, TRBD1 (6 bases). Per germline, CDR1 MNHEY and CDR2 SVGAGI. V was trimmed by 0 bases and J by 5 bases, leaving 11 bases between them. The CDR3 has 15 residues. In DNA form, the CDR3 reads TGTGCCAGCAGTTACTCGATAGGGGGGGATCAGCCCCAGCATTTT. This codes for CASSYSIGGDQPQHF.

The V call is TRBV7-6, the J call TRBJ2-2; D not resolved. V was pared by 5 bases and J by 6 bases, with 10 bases between. From germline, CDR1 is SGHVS and CDR2 FNYEAQ. The CDR3 loop spans 13 amino acids. The CDR3 is CASSQRVSGELFF. The CDR3 DNA is TGTGCCAGCAGCCAGCGAGTCTCCGGGGAGCTGTTTTTT.

The rearrangement links TRBV6-5 to TRBJ1-2; a weak D match, TRBD1 (6 bases). Germline V lookup: CDR1 MNHEY, CDR2 SVGAGI. Trimming removed 6 bases at V and 9 bases at J, with 11 bases between. This CDR3 has 11 amino acids. DNA for the CDR3: TGTGCCAGCAGGACAACAGGGAGCTACACCTTC. It codes for CASRTTGSYTF.

The chain couples TRBV10-3 to TRBJ2-1, with D possibly being TRBD1 or TRBD2 (6 bases each). Germline V gene lookup returns CDR1 ENHRY and CDR2 SYGVKD. V was trimmed by 6 bases and J by 6 bases, leaving 12 bases between them. The CDR3 consists of 13 residues. The CDR3 here is CAIRAEGGNEQFF. As DNA, the CDR3 is TGTGCCATCAGGGCCGAGGGGGGCAATGAGCAGTTCTTC.

CDR3 bases: TGCAGCGTCAGACAGGGACAAGAGACCCAGTACTTC. It translates to CSVRQGQETQYF. The chain has TRBV29-1 and TRBJ2-5, with TRBD1 identical over 7 bases. The V and J ends lost 6 bases and 2 bases, in that order; junction bases with no gene match: 3. The CDR3 sequence is 12 residues long. CDR1 is SQVTM, CDR2 ANQGSEA, per germline.

The rearrangement links TRBV2 to TRBJ1-2; TRBD1 agrees at 8 bases. J lost 5 bases, V lost 0 bases, and 14 bases had no gene match. The CDR3 sequence is 18 residues long. In germline, CDR1 is SNHLY, CDR2 FYNNEI. CDR3 DNA: TGTGCCAGCAGTGAAGCTTTCCAGGGGGCAAGTTCCCATTATGGCTACACCTTC. Translated, it gives CASSEAFQGASSHYGYTF.

The rearrangement uses TRBV5-1 and TRBJ1-2; D may be TRBD1 (5 bases). Trimming shortened V by 2 bases and J by 11 bases, and 13 bases separated the two germline ends. CDR1 and CDR2 from the germline V gene are SGHRS and YFSETQ. The CDR3 runs 12 residues. The CDR3 DNA follows: TGCGCCAGCAGCTTTGGGGGAGGGCGATACACCTTC. Its translation: CASSFGGGRYTF.

The V gene is TRBV9, the J gene TRBJ2-5; D might be TRBD1 (7 bases). Germline V gene sequence: CDR1 SGDLS, CDR2 YYNGEE. Deletions cut 0 bases from V and 5 bases from J, with 17 bases between. The CDR3 length is 16 residues. CDR3: CASSVAEGAVGETQYF. Here the CDR3 DNA reads TGTGCCAGCAGCGTAGCGGAGGGGGCGGTCGGGGAGACCCAGTACTTC. Variable domain in full (rest from reference TRBV9 and TRBJ2-5): DSGVTQTPKHLITATGQRVTLRCSPRSGDLSVYWYQQSLDQGLQFLIQYYNGEERAKGNILERFSAQQFPDLHSELNLSSLELGDSALYFCASSVAEGAVGETQYFGPGTRLLVL.

The chain uses TRBV29-1 and TRBJ2-5; D is unclear. The CDR3 sequence is 11 residues long. V lost 2 bases to trimming and J lost 5 bases, with 6 bases between them. The V gene's germline CDR1 is SQVTM and CDR2 ANQGSEA. CDR3 bases: TGCAGCGTTGAACAGATGGAGACCCAGTACTTC. Translation: CSVEQMETQYF.

This clone was detected a few times. This chain joins TRBV2 and TRBJ1-5; possible D gene TRBD1, 6 bases. Per germline, CDR1 SNHLY and CDR2 FYNNEI. There are 13 residues in the CDR3. V dropped 7 bases and J dropped 7 bases, with 14 bases sitting between them. The CDR3 DNA follows: TGTGCCAGCAAGGTACAGGGCGGCCAGCCCCAGCATTTT. This codes for CASKVQGGQPQHF.

The chain couples TRBV6-1 to TRBJ1-2; TRBD1 matches 7 bases. The CDR3 sequence is 14 residues long. Germline V lookup: CDR1 MNHNS, CDR2 SASEGT. The V gene end was trimmed by 4 bases and the J gene end by 3 bases; junction bases not matched to a gene: 5. As DNA, the CDR3 is TGTGCCAGCAGTGTACAGGGGTCGGACTATGGCTACACCTTC. Its protein is CASSVQGSDYGYTF.

The CDR3 protein is CASSLEDRASYEQYF. The DNA for the CDR3 is TGTGCCAGCAGCTTAGAGGACAGGGCCTCCTACGAGCAGTACTTC. The chain is built from TRBV7-2 and TRBJ2-7, with 8 bases identical to TRBD1. Per germline, CDR1 SGHTA and CDR2 FQGNSA. CDR3 length: 15 amino acids. Losses at the gene ends were 1 base for V and 0 bases for J; bases not matched to a gene: 2.

This chain joins TRBV27 and TRBJ2-6; the D is unclear. Germline-derived CDR1 and CDR2 are MNHEY and SMNVEV (reference sequence). V was trimmed by 4 bases and J by 2 bases, leaving 6 bases between them. The CDR3 contains 14 residues. The chain's CDR3 is CASSSSPGANVLTF. CDR3 coding DNA: TGTGCCAGCAGTTCTTCACCTGGGGCCAACGTCCTGACTTTC.

The chain uses TRBV7-3 and TRBJ1-1, with D perhaps TRBD1 (5 bases). Germline lookup yields CDR1 SGHTA and CDR2 FQGTGA. V was pared by 4 bases and J by 4 bases, with 13 bases between. This CDR3 has 14 amino acids. The CDR3 loop is CASSYGGGGTEAFF. DNA of the CDR3: TGTGCCAGCAGCTATGGCGGGGGAGGCACTGAAGCTTTCTTT.

V gene TRBV19 combines with J gene TRBJ2-7; D may correspond to TRBD1 or TRBD2 (5 bases each). The CDR3 has 13 amino acids. Germline V gene data show CDR1 as LNHDA and CDR2 as SQIVND (reference sequence). V lost 5 bases, J lost 2 bases, and 10 bases lay in between. The CDR3: CASSLRGAYEQYF. CDR3 nucleotides: TGTGCCAGTAGTCTTAGGGGAGCCTACGAGCAGTACTTC.

The chain combines TRBV5-1 with TRBJ1-1; 7 bases map to TRBD1. After removal of 2 bases from V and 3 bases from J, the junction contained 1 base not matched to a gene. Germline V gene sequence: CDR1 SGHRS, CDR2 YFSETQ. The CDR3 extends over 13 amino acids. The CDR3 spells CASSFQGDTEAFF. In nucleotides, the CDR3 is TGCGCCAGCAGCTTCCAGGGGGACACTGAAGCTTTCTTT.

This clone was detected only once. The J gene is TRBJ1-2, the V gene TRBV7-2; no firm D call. The CDR3 covers 14 residues. V shed 5 bases and J shed 5 bases, with 15 bases lying between them. Germline CDR1 reads SGHTA; CDR2 reads FQGNSA. In nucleotides, the CDR3 is TGTGCCAGCAGCCTCGGAGGGAACTTATATGGCTACACCTTC. Encoded protein: CASSLGGNLYGYTF.

This clone has only one observation. V gene TRBV18 combines with J gene TRBJ2-1, with 7 bases identical to TRBD1. CDR1 and CDR2 (germline): KGHSH, LQKENI. The CDR3 spans 18 residues. V lost 1 base, J lost 5 bases, and 14 bases stayed unmatched. The CDR3: CASSPRVYPQGQHNEQFF. The CDR3 DNA reads TGTGCCAGCTCACCACGGGTGTATCCACAGGGGCAACACAATGAGCAGTTCTTC.

Here the CDR3 reads CASSLVWSTEAFF. The CDR3 nucleotides read TGTGCCAGCAGCTTAGTGTGGAGCACTGAAGCTTTCTTT. This rearrangement joins TRBV7-9 to TRBJ1-1, with D uncertain. Germline V gene sequence: CDR1 SEHNR, CDR2 FQNEAQ (reference sequence). Trimming pared 1 base from V and 4 bases from J, leaving 7 bases between. The CDR3 is made up of 13 amino acids.

The chain recombines TRBV12-5 with TRBJ2-3; unclear D gene. The CDR3 has 16 amino acids. V was clipped by 1 base and J by 4 bases, with 15 bases between them. Germline CDR1 LGHNT, CDR2 FRNRAP. The CDR3 loop is CASGLGHLPQADTQYF. CDR3 coding DNA: TGTGCTAGTGGTTTGGGACATCTCCCCCAAGCAGATACGCAGTATTTT.

V gene TRBV7-9 combines with J gene TRBJ2-5; 11 bases fit TRBD2. The V segment lost 0 bases and the J segment 5 bases; nucleotides outside the gene matches: 5. CDR1 is SEHNR, CDR2 FQNEAQ, per germline (reference sequence). This CDR3 comprises 16 residues. CDR3 sequence reads: CASSLASSGRLETQYF. CDR3 bases: TGTGCCAGCAGCTTAGCCTCTAGCGGGAGGTTGGAGACCCAGTACTTC.

This clone was seen once. V usage is TRBV5-1 and J usage is TRBJ1-1; D is uncertain. V was clipped by 0 bases and J by 0 bases, with 9 bases between them. This CDR3 contains 15 residues. Per germline, CDR1 SGHRS and CDR2 YFSETQ. As DNA, the CDR3 is TGCGCCAGCAGCTTGGAAGGAGCGATGAACACTGAAGCTTTCTTT. Protein product: CASSLEGAMNTEAFF.

The V call is TRBV7-2, the J call TRBJ2-7; the match to TRBD1 covers 11 bases. Trimming took 5 bases from V and 4 from J; bases not matched to a gene: 7. Germline CDR1 is SGHTA and CDR2 is FQGNSA. This CDR3 is 15 amino acids long. The CDR3 here is CASSPRTGGDYEQYF. As DNA, the CDR3 is TGTGCCAGCAGCCCAAGGACAGGGGGCGATTACGAGCAGTACTTC.

The chain recombines TRBV28 with TRBJ1-5; maybe TRBD1 (5 bases). The CDR3 loop spans 16 amino acids. Germline V CDR1 and CDR2: MDHEN, SYDVKM. Trimming removed 5 bases from V and 2 bases from J, with 16 bases in between. The CDR3 region is CASSQGAAGRNQPQHF. CDR3 DNA: TGTGCCAGCAGTCAAGGGGCTGCGGGCCGCAATCAGCCCCAGCATTTT.

The chain is built from TRBV19 and TRBJ2-5; 8 positions match TRBD2. The V and J ends lost 5 bases and 4 bases, in that order; junction bases with no gene match: 15. This CDR3 has 17 amino acids. Germline values: CDR1 LNHDA, CDR2 SQIVND (reference sequence). CDR3 DNA: TGTGCCAGTAGTCCGGGGTCGACTAGCGCCTTCCGAGAGACCCAGTACTTC. Translated, it gives CASSPGSTSAFRETQYF.

The rearrangement links TRBV7-9 to TRBJ1-5; 7 bases agree with TRBD1. This CDR3 has 14 amino acids. From germline, CDR1 is SEHNR and CDR2 FQNEAQ (reference sequence). Germline trimming cut 4 bases from V and 3 bases from J; bases unmatched to any gene: 3. CDR3 region: CASSSQGNNQPQHF. For the CDR3, the DNA is TGTGCCAGCAGCTCACAGGGGAACAATCAGCCCCAGCATTTT.

V is TRBV10-2 and J is TRBJ1-5, with D perhaps matching TRBD1 (5 bases). The germline CDR1 and CDR2 sequences are WSHSY and SAAADI. V lost 7 bases and J 3 bases, leaving 10 bases between the germline ends. The CDR3 is made up of 13 amino acids. CDR3 region: CASTTGTNQPQHF. The CDR3 nucleotides read TGCGCCAGCACCACAGGAACCAATCAGCCCCAGCATTTT.

This clone has only one observation. The V and J genes are TRBV10-2 and TRBJ1-3, with D possibly TRBD1 on 5 matching bases. The CDR3 is 18 residues long. V shed 4 bases and J shed 0 bases, with 19 bases lying between them. In germline, CDR1 is WSHSY, CDR2 SAAADI. This CDR3 is CASSGHEGVSNSGNTIYF. The DNA for the CDR3 is TGCGCCAGCAGTGGACATGAAGGGGTCTCTAACTCTGGAAACACCATATATTTT.

The J gene is TRBJ1-1, the V gene TRBV5-1; D not certain. Germline V gene lookup returns CDR1 SGHRS and CDR2 YFSETQ. CDR3 length equals 14 residues. Trimming stripped 0 bases from V and 5 bases from J, with 11 bases between. The CDR3 nucleotides are TGCGCCAGCAGCTTGGGCGGGGAGGATACTGAAGCTTTCTTT. It specifies CASSLGGEDTEAFF.